This TCR beta chain derives from a study of T cells in Graves' hyperthyroidism and ophthalmopathy. The study's findings and limits: Ophthalmopathy, which appeared later, was predicted by the model a median approximately 6 months before onset. Most expanded thyroid clonotypes above 0.001 also appeared in blood.

The TCR beta CDR3 regions underwent amplification using RNA transcripts as the source. The study used the HTBI primer set for a first-round RT-PCR of the TCR CDR3. TCRdb redid the calling of the multiplex PCR reads with MiXCR, one entry per CDR3 protein. The sample has about 270,000 distinct CDR3 sequences; 25% to 30% are singletons. This clonotype was recorded many times. The antigen is unknown. Germline values: CDR1 MNHEY, CDR2 SMNVEV (reference sequence). V was cut by 5 bases and J by 5 bases, with 19 bases left in between. CDR3 length equals 15 residues. This chain connects TRBV27 to TRBJ2-7; weak D call: TRBD2 (6 bases). This receptor was obtained from a man in his forties or fifties with Graves' hyperthyroidism that later progressed to Graves' ophthalmopathy. Sequencing used blood. As DNA, the CDR3 is TGTGCCAGCAGTCCTAACCAGGCCGGGGGTGACGAGCAGTACTTC. Its translation is CASSPNQAGGDEQYF.